This is a list of T cell receptor beta chains from one sample in a study of blood T cell repertoires in COVID-19. TCRdb keeps only in-frame clones here, not all; method: immunoSEQ multiplex PCR. Here the sample spans 70,000 to 95,000 clones, around nine tenths being singletons. The sequencing input was peripheral blood. Receptor source: a man aged 50 or older with acute or convalescent COVID-19. Each CDR3 is given with its conserved first and last residue. The D gene is left open where the match is weak. A row's size may be missing; if present it is once, few, many or a size class.

>TRBJ1-1|TRBD1|TRBV19|few
CASLGQGGTEAFF
TGTGCCAGTCTTGGACAGGGGGGCACTGAAGCTTTCTTT
>TRBJ1-1|-|TRBV19|-
CASSIDLTENTEAFF
TGTGCCAGTAGTATAGATCTGACAGAGAACACTGAAGCTTTCTTT
>TRBJ2-7|-|TRBV3-1/TRBV3-2|-
CASSYSDRTYEQYF
TGTGCCAGCAGCTATTCGGACAGAACCTACGAGCAGTACTTC
>TRBJ2-7|-|TRBV11-2|few
CASSNSGTQSYEQYF
TGTGCCAGCAGCAACTCCGGGACACAATCCTACGAGCAGTACTTC
>TRBJ2-2|TRBD2|TRBV29-1|-
CSVEHREGTGELFF
TGCAGCGTTGAACATCGGGAGGGGACCGGGGAGCTGTTTTTT
>TRBJ1-2|-|TRBV7-9|-
CASSFGQRGRVYGYTF
TGTGCCAGCAGCTTTGGGCAGCGGGGCAGAGTCTATGGCTACACCTTC
>TRBJ1-1|-|TRBV4-2|-
CASSQGEGRVAEAFF
TGTGCCAGCAGCCAAGGGGAGGGGCGCGTGGCTGAAGCTTTCTTT
>TRBJ2-1|TRBD2|TRBV5-1|-
CASSLAGNEQFF
TGCGCCAGCAGCTTAGCGGGGAACGAGCAGTTCTTC
>TRBJ1-5|-|TRBV6-5|once
CASSYSTGNQPQHF
TGTGCCAGCAGTTACTCGACCGGGAATCAGCCCCAGCATTTT
>TRBJ2-6|-|TRBV6-5|-
CASKPSGANVLTF
TGTGCCAGCAAGCCCTCTGGGGCCAACGTCCTGACTTTC
>TRBJ2-5|-|TRBV7-6|-
CASSLGQVATQYF
TGTGCCAGCAGCTTAGGACAGGTTGCGACCCAGTACTTC
>TRBJ2-1|-|TRBV4-2|-
CASSLATNNEQFF
TGTGCCAGCAGCCTAGCGACCAACAATGAGCAGTTCTTC
>TRBJ1-1|-|TRBV10-3|few
CAISDPGRWTEAFF
TGTGCCATCAGTGACCCGGGGAGGTGGACTGAAGCTTTCTTT
>TRBJ1-5|-|TRBV19|-
CASSYGGSNQPQHF
TGTGCCAGTAGTTACGGGGGTAGCAATCAGCCCCAGCATTTT
>TRBJ2-1|TRBD2|TRBV3-1/TRBV3-2|once
CASSPQLAGYNEQFF
TGTGCCAGCAGCCCCCAACTAGCGGGGTACAATGAGCAGTTCTTC
>TRBJ1-1|-|TRBV19|-
CASLAGTLNTEAFF
TGTGCCAGTTTGGCCGGGACATTGAACACTGAAGCTTTCTTT
>TRBJ2-1|-|TRBV11-2|-
CASRPRRDSYNEQFF
TGTGCCAGCAGGCCCCGCAGGGATTCCTACAATGAGCAGTTCTTC
>TRBJ2-7|-|TRBV5-8|-
CASKLTGSSYEQYF
TGTGCCAGCAAGCTTACAGGTAGCTCCTACGAGCAGTACTTC
>TRBJ2-7|-|TRBV18|-
CASSRVLYEQYF
TGTGCCAGCTCACGAGTACTCTACGAGCAGTACTTC
>TRBJ2-3|TRBD1|TRBV11-2|once
CASSLGGQGAADTQYF
TGTGCCAGCAGCTTAGGGGGACAGGGGGCAGCAGATACGCAGTATTTT
>TRBJ2-2|-|TRBV21-1|-
CASSKDTQADTGELFF
TGTGCCAGCAGCAAAGATACCCAGGCAGACACCGGGGAGCTGTTTTTT
>TRBJ2-3|-|TRBV5-1|-
CASSSYPQGAGADTQYF
TGCGCCAGCAGCTCCTACCCCCAGGGGGCGGGGGCGGATACGCAGTATTTT
>TRBJ2-1|TRBD2|TRBV5-1|-
CASSPSGSNEQFF
TGCGCCAGCAGCCCTAGCGGGAGTAATGAGCAGTTCTTC
>TRBJ2-7|TRBD1|TRBV5-1|-
CASSWTGHYEQYF
TGCGCCAGCAGCTGGACAGGCCACTACGAGCAGTACTTC
>TRBJ1-1|TRBD1|TRBV7-9|-
CASSPGQGVYTEAFF
TGTGCCAGCAGCCCTGGGCAGGGGGTGTACACTGAAGCTTTCTTT
>TRBJ1-1|TRBD1|TRBV2|-
CASSEGQLNTEAFF
TGTGCCAGCAGTGAGGGACAGTTGAACACTGAAGCTTTCTTT
>TRBJ2-5|TRBD2|TRBV5-1|-
CASSLFLAGVPGETQYF
TGCGCCAGCAGCTTGTTTCTAGCGGGAGTCCCGGGAGAGACCCAGTACTTC
>TRBJ1-3|-|TRBV2|-
CASSKLQRGNGNTIYF
TGTGCCAGCAGTAAACTCCAGCGGGGAAATGGAAACACCATATATTTT
>TRBJ2-1|TRBD1|TRBV4-1|-
CASSQEQGSLEQFF
TGCGCCAGCAGCCAAGAACAGGGGAGTCTAGAGCAGTTCTTC